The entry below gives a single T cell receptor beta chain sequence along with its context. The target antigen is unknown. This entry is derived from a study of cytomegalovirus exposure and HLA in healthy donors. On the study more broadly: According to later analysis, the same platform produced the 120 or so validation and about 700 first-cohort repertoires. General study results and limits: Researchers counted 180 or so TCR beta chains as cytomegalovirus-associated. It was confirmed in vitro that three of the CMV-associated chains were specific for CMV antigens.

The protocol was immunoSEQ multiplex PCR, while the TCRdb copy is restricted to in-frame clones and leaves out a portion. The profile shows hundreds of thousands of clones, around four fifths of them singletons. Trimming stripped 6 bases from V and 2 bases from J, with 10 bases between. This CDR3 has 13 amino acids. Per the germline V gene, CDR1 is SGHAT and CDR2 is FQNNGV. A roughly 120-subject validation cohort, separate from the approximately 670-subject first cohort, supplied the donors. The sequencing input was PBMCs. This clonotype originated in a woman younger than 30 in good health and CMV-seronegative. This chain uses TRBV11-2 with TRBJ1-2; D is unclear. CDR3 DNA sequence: TGTGCCAGCAGTCAACATCTGAACTATGGCTACACCTTC. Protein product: CASSQHLNYGYTF.